This TCR beta chain is drawn from a study of OX40 agonist ivuxolimab in advanced cancers. About this clone: Its target is not known.

Study-wide results and limits: On average, CD8+ T cells had more expanded clones than CD4+.

Assay: immunoSEQ multiplex PCR; the TCRdb copy retains only in-frame clones and omits some. The sample shows 45,000 to 60,000 clones, 80% to 90% of them seen only once. The length of the CDR3 is 14 residues. Germline V gene lookup returns CDR1 LGHNA and CDR2 YSLEER. The trim removed 6 bases at V and 6 bases at J, leaving 3 bases unmatched. This TCR was recovered from an adult with an advanced solid tumor such as melanoma, head and neck, liver or kidney cancer. The sample was CD4+ or CD8+ T cells sorted from blood, taken in a trial of the OX40 agonist ivuxolimab. J is TRBJ1-6 and V is TRBV4-3; the match to TRBD1 covers 9 bases. CDR3 residues: CASRRDRANSPLHF. Written as DNA, the CDR3 is TGCGCCAGCAGACGGGACAGGGCTAATTCACCCCTCCACTTT.